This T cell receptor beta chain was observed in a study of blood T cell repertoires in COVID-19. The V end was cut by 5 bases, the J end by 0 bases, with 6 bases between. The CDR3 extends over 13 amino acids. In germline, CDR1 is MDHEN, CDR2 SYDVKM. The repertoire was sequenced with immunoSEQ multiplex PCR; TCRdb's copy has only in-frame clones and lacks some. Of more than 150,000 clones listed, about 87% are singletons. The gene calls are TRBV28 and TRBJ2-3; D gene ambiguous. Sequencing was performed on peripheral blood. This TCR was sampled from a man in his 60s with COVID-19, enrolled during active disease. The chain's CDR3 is CASSPLSTDTQYF. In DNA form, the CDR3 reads TGTGCCAGCAGTCCCCTTAGCACAGATACGCAGTATTTT.